This TCR beta chain was obtained from a study of blood T cell repertoires in COVID-19. Assay used: immunoSEQ multiplex PCR; TCRdb lists only in-frame clones, some missing. The sample holds about 200,000 clones, around three quarters seen once. Germline loops: CDR1 SNHLY, CDR2 FYNNEI. Deletions cut 0 bases from V and 1 base from J, with 12 bases between. The CDR3 is 16 amino acids. Sample: peripheral blood. The receptor was derived from a woman in her 70s with acute or convalescent COVID-19. The chain uses TRBV2 and TRBJ1-1; D might be TRBD1 (5 bases). DNA for the CDR3: TGTGCCAGCAGTGAAGCGCGGGGGGGTCGGAACACTGAAGCTTTCTTT. Translating it yields CASSEARGGRNTEAFF.